This T cell receptor beta chain was found in a study of tumor-infiltrating lymphocytes in primary liver carcinoma. Background on the study: Productive TCRbeta read yields ran from roughly 3.65 to 7.13 million per sample and were similar between tissues. Study findings and constraints: Just around 7.5-25% of top clones spanned all five tumor regions.

Investigators took RNA and DNA out together from roughly 21-30 mg of unsorted bulk tissue. Notes on this clonotype: Its antigen is as yet unknown.

From 500 ng total RNA, TCR beta cDNA was generated with a primer in the constant region. Slightly modified ARM-PCR, run as three nested multiplex PCR rounds, produced the TCR beta libraries. A single record per CDR3 protein comes from TCRdb applying MiXCR to the multiplex PCR reads. The sample lists approximately 45,000 distinct CDR3 sequences; about three quarters were seen once. Specimen: liver tumor tissue from sampling region 2. Stated subset: tumor region T2, inferior pole. This TCR came from a man aged 40-49 years with primary liver carcinoma and hepatitis B virus infection.

CDR3 sequence reads: CSAKGGGRSSYEQYF. The CDR3 bases are TGCAGTGCTAAGGGGGGGGGCCGAAGCTCCTACGAGCAGTACTTC. This chain joins TRBV20-1 and TRBJ2-7, with a weak D call TRBD2 (7 bases). The CDR3 sequence is 15 residues long. V lost 4 bases, J lost 0 bases, and 16 bases lay in between. Germline values: CDR1 DFQATT, CDR2 SNEGSKA (reference sequence).